This T cell receptor (beta chain) came from a study of blood T cell repertoires in COVID-19. This CDR3 contains 18 residues. The germline CDR1 and CDR2 sequences are SGHAT and FQNNGV. J was trimmed by 1 base and V by 7 bases; bases with no gene match: 13. In the study's own analysis: The assay estimated nucleated cells by amplifying reference gene primers. Data came from immunoSEQ multiplex PCR; TCRdb stores just in-frame clones and leaves some out. For V, J and clone size, that table is used; D and trimming come from the DNA. This sample has about 120,000 clones, with 87% found just once. The genes are TRBV11-2 and TRBJ2-6, with 7 bases lining up with TRBD2. This receptor was identified in a woman aged 45-60 years with acute or convalescent COVID-19. Input material: peripheral blood. CDR3 sequence (DNA): TGTGCCAGCATGTCCTGGGAGGGAATTCTTTCTGGGGCCAACGTCCTGACTTTC. Translation: CASMSWEGILSGANVLTF. The variable domain in full, with the rest retrieved from reference TRBV11-2 and TRBJ2-6, is EAGVAQSPRYKIIEKRQSVAFWCNPISGHATLYWYQQILGQGPKLLIQFQNNGVVDDSQLPKDRFSAERLKGVDSTLKIQPAKLEDSAVYLCASMSWEGILSGANVLTFGAGSRLTVL.